Given below is one T cell receptor beta chain in context. Produced via immunoSEQ multiplex PCR; TCRdb's table is partial and in-frame only. The sample has 190,000 or so clones, approximately 92% seen once; the top ten hold more than 1.1%. These data originate in a study of control samples from healthy donors and cancer patients. The junction had 4 bases not matched to a gene; V was cut back by 9 bases and J by 0 bases. The CDR3 sequence is 17 residues long. Germline V gives CDR1 KGHDR, CDR2 SFDVKD. The specimen sequenced was blood. The sequence was obtained from a man younger than 35 in good health. The V call is TRBV24-1, the J call TRBJ2-1, with 16 nucleotides matching TRBD2. DNA of the CDR3: TGTGCCACCGGGACTAGCGGGGGGGGGAGCTCCTACAATGAGCAGTTCTTC. Residues: CATGTSGGGSSYNEQFF.